Sequencing of this TCR beta chain was carried out in a study of regulatory T cells in long-lasting Graves disease. In building TCR beta libraries, iRepertoire HTBI primers were used together with Arm-PCR of CDR3 regions. TCRdb called the multiplex PCR reads again in MiXCR, with one record for every CDR3 protein. There are over 450,000 distinct CDR3 sequences in the sample; 20% to 25% occur only once, and 7.1% lies in the top ten. Time point meaning: persistent/refractory GD, antithyroid drugs over 5 years with positive TRAb. Generation of the TCR library employed RNA extracted from PBMCs. Tubes containing EDTA received nine milliliters of drawn peripheral blood. Germline V gene lookup returns CDR1 MNHEY and CDR2 SMNVEV (reference sequence). The CDR3 contains 15 residues. V lost 6 bases and J 3 bases, leaving 18 bases between the germline ends.

The sample in question was peripheral blood mononuclear cells (PBMCs), obtained when the disease was refractory, from a patient treated with antithyroid drugs. The chain uses TRBV27 and TRBJ2-7; D assignment may be TRBD1 or TRBD2 (7 bases each). This sequence was found in a female donor with Graves disease. Here the CDR3 reads CASRHDREGDYEQYF. The CDR3 region has the DNA TGTGCCAGCAGACATGACAGGGAGGGAGACTACGAGCAGTACTTC.